This T cell receptor beta chain is drawn from a study of circulating tumor DNA in untreated peripheral T-cell lymphoma. Study background: Baseline and serial on-treatment serum tracked circulating tumor DNA carrying tumor TCR clonotypes. Study-wide results and limits: 30% to 40% of serially sampled patients cleared ctDNA after two cycles. Tumor-specific clonotypes: identified in more than 75% of patients, 86% of baseline tissues.

Germline CDR1 is SEHNR and CDR2 is FQNEAQ (reference sequence). With 3 bases removed from V and 2 bases from J, the gap between germline ends came to 15 bases. The CDR3 loop spans 16 amino acids. Profiling relied on immunoSEQ multiplex PCR, and the TCRdb table lists in-frame clones only, not all of them. The sample carries about 2,000 clones, roughly nine tenths recorded once. On this clone itself: No antigen is known for it.

Material for sequencing was cell-free DNA from blood serum. The V gene is TRBV7-9, the J gene TRBJ2-3; perhaps TRBD1 as D (6 bases). This receptor was taken from a human donor with peripheral T-cell lymphoma. The CDR3 here is CASSLTGDHFTDTQYF. CDR3 sequence (DNA): TGTGCCAGCAGCTTGACAGGTGACCATTTCACAGATACGCAGTATTTT. Looking up the rest from reference TRBV7-9 and TRBJ2-3 gives the full variable domain: DTGVSQNPRHKITKRGQNVTFRCDPISEHNRLYWYRQTLGQGPEFLTYFQNEAQLEKSRLLSDRFSAERPKGSFSTLEIQRTEQGDSAMYLCASSLTGDHFTDTQYFGPGTRLTVL.